This T cell receptor beta chain was recovered during a study of shared clonotypes between healthy human individuals. Whole-study findings and limits: Some naive CD4 clonotypes, around 4.9%, turned up in common across a few donors.

Participating donors were healthy, HIV-negative adults free of recent acute infections or vaccinations. The donor cohort consisted entirely of Caucasian adults residing in Nashville, Tennessee. Subsets obtained from CD4+ cells comprised CD45RA+ naive and CD45RA-negative memory cells. Measured with immunoSEQ multiplex PCR; TCRdb has only the in-frame clones, and not every one. This table has around 1,100,000 clones, approximately 80% appearing once. As regards this clone: Its antigen remains unidentified.

V lost 3 bases and J lost 6, with 16 bases in between. This CDR3 is built from 15 residues. This receptor was identified in a man aged 18 to 35 in good health. Some clones in this sample may be carry-over from other donors' samples. The rearrangement uses TRBV5-3 and TRBJ1-3, with TRBD1 as a possible D gene (5 bases). TRBV5-3 is given ORF status, its function remaining uncertain. The sample consisted of memory CD4+ T cells from PBMCs. Subset of the sample: CD45RA-negative fraction. This CDR3 reads CARSCPPQGENTIYF. Here the CDR3 DNA reads TGTGCCAGAAGCTGTCCCCCCCAGGGCGAAAACACCATATATTTT.